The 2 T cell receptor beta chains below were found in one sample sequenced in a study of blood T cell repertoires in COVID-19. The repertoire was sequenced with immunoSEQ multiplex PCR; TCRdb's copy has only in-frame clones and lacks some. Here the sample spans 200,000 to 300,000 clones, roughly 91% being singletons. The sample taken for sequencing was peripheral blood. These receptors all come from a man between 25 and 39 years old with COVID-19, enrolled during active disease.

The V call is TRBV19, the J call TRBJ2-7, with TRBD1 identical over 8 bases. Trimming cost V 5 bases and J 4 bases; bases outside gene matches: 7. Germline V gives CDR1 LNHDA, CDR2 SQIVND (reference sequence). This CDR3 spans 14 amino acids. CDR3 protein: CASSAPGQAYEQYF. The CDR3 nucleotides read TGTGCCAGTAGTGCACCGGGACAGGCTTACGAGCAGTACTTC.

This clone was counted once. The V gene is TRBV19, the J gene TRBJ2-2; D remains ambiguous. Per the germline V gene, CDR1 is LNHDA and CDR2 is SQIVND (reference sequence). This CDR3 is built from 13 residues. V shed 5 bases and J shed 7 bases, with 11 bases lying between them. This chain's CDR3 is CASSHPLSGELFF. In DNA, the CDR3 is TGTGCCAGTAGTCACCCCTTGAGCGGGGAGCTGTTTTTT.